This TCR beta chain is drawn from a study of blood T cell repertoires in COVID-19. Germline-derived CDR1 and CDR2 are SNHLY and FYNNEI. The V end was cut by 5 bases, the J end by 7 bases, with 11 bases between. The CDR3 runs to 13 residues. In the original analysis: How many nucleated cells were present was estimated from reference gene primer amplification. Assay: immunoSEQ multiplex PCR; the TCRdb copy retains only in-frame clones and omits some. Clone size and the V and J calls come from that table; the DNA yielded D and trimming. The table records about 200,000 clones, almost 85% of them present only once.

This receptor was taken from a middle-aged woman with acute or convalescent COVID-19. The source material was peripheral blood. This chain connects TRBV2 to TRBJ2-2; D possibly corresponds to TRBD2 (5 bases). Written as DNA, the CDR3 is TGTGCCAGCAGTACTACTAGTGGCGGGGAGCTGTTTTTT. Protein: CASSTTSGGELFF.